This TCR beta chain is drawn from a study of blood T cells in healthy people across ages. The overall study: About one barcoded beta molecule per two T cells came from capture by template switching.

The trim removed 6 bases at V and 7 bases at J, leaving 14 bases unmatched. Germline V gene lookup returns CDR1 MNHEY and CDR2 SVGEGT. The CDR3 totals 16 residues. Primers used in a second PCR of about 7 to 11 cycles were a sample-barcoded 5' primer and a J-beta primer mix. No fewer than 2.5 million CDR3-containing paired-end reads came from each sample. TCRdb re-called the 5' RACE reads through MiXCR, storing one row per CDR3 protein. The table has approximately 830,000 distinct CDR3 sequences, around 62% seen once. The study's findings and limits: Lack of knowledge of donor CMV status possibly confounded expanded clonotype changes. Long-lived donors exceeded aged donors in naive CD4+ cells and diversity.

A remark on this clonotype: Its antigen remains unknown.

The sequence derives from a man younger than 40 in good health. The rearrangement joins TRBV6-2 or TRBV6-3 to TRBJ2-1; 8 nucleotides agree with TRBD1. Sequencing was performed on blood. This CDR3 reads CASSSTGTGLRNEQFF. CDR3 bases: TGTGCCAGCAGCTCCACCGGGACAGGTCTGAGAAATGAGCAGTTCTTC.